Detailed here is one TCR beta chain. Antigen specificity is unknown. The CDR3 runs 12 residues. The germline V gene has CDR1 MNHEY and CDR2 SMNVEV (reference sequence). V was shortened by 6 bases and J by 8 bases, with 11 bases between the two germline ends. This sample was included in a study of CD8+ T cells in alopecia areata. Notes on the study in general: Between patients, shared TCR sequences were less clear than in mice. This was possibly due in part to HLA diversity in the patient population. There were also resident alphabeta T cells of normal skin sequenced in scalp samples.

In each case, RNA was isolated and then reverse transcribed into cDNA as the sequencing template. Clones were sequenced by immunoSEQ multiplex PCR, and TCRdb holds only the in-frame ones, with some missing. This sample has about 82,000 clones, with about 53% found just once. Peripheral blood and lesional scalp punch biopsies were taken from alopecia areata patients. The J gene is TRBJ2-1, the V gene TRBV27; D unclear. Sample: NKG2D-high CD8+ T cells sorted from blood. The receptor comes from a human donor with alopecia areata. CDR3 nucleotides: TGTGCCAGCAGCCATATGTACGATGAGCAGTTCTTC. This gives the protein CASSHMYDEQFF.